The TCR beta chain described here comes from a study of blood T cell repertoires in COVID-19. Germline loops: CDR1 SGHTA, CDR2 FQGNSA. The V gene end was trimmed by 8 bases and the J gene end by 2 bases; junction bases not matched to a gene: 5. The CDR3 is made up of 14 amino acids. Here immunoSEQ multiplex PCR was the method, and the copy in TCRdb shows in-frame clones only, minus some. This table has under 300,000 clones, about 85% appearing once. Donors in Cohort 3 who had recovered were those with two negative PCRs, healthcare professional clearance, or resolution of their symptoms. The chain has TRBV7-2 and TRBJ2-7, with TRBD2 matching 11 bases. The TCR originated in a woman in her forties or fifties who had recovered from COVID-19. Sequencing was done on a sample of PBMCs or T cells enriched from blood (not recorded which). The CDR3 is CASRIAGGPYEQYF. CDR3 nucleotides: TGTGCCAGCCGGATAGCGGGAGGGCCCTACGAGCAGTACTTC.